This is a list of T cell receptor beta chains from one sample in a study of regulatory T cells in long-lasting Graves disease. TCRdb analysed the multiplex PCR reads with MiXCR anew, one entry per CDR3 protein. The sample has over 500,000 distinct CDR3 sequences; about 15% are singletons. These data were also filed under a second study, of T cells in Graves' hyperthyroidism and ophthalmopathy.

The sequencing here drew on peripheral blood mononuclear cells (PBMCs), taken at new diagnosis, from a patient treated with antithyroid drugs. Receptors were obtained from a woman in her 30s with Graves disease. CDR3s include the opening cysteine and the closing phenylalanine or tryptophan. A D gene is named only where the DNA matches it firmly. Clone size appears in some rows only: once, few, many, or a class for an expanded clone.

D: TRBD2; J: TRBJ2-1; size: few; V: TRBV14; length: 16; DNA: TGTGCCAGCAGCAACAAATGGACTAGCGGGAAGGGGGAGCAGTTCTTC; CDR3: CASSNKWTSGKGEQFF
D: .; J: TRBJ2-1; size: .; V: TRBV6-1; length: 14; DNA: TGTGCCAGCAGTGAAGGCCCGGGACTGGTTTTGGAGTTCTTC; CDR3: CASSEGPGLVLEFF
D: .; J: TRBJ2-7; size: many; V: TRBV3-1; length: 14; DNA: TGTGCCAGCAGCCAAGTTGGCTGGTCCTACGAGCAGTACTTC; CDR3: CASSQVGWSYEQYF
D: .; J: TRBJ2-1; size: .; V: TRBV3-1; length: 14; DNA: TGTGCCAGCAGCGTCTCTGGGCTATACAATGAGCAGTTCTTC; CDR3: CASSVSGLYNEQFF
D: TRBD1; J: TRBJ2-7; size: few; V: TRBV25-1; length: 15; DNA: TGTGCCAGCAGTGAATTGGGGACAGGGGGCCGGGAGCAGTACTTC; CDR3: CASSELGTGGREQYF
D: .; J: TRBJ2-2; size: many; V: TRBV12-3/TRBV12-4; length: 16; DNA: TGTGCCAGCAGCAGTAACAGGGTAGGGGTCACCGGGGAGCTGTTTTTT; CDR3: CASSSNRVGVTGELFF
D: TRBD2; J: TRBJ2-1; size: .; V: TRBV20-1; length: 17; DNA: TGCAGTGCTAGAGATGGGTCTAGCGGGTACTCCTACAATGAGCAGTTCTTC; CDR3: CSARDGSSGYSYNEQFF
D: TRBD2; J: TRBJ2-7; size: many; V: TRBV5-1; length: 13; DNA: TGTGCCAGCAGTCGGACTAGCTCCTACGAGCAGTACTTC; CDR3: CASSRTSSYEQYF
D: TRBD2; J: TRBJ2-7; size: many; V: TRBV2; length: 15; DNA: TGTGCCAGCAGTCGGGGGCGGGAGGTTTCCTACGAGCAGTACTTC; CDR3: CASSRGREVSYEQYF
D: .; J: TRBJ1-1; size: few; V: TRBV16; length: 14; DNA: TGTGCCAGCAGCCAATGGGTCGCGGACACTGAAGCTTTCTTT; CDR3: CASSQWVADTEAFF
D: .; J: TRBJ2-1; size: many; V: TRBV28; length: 15; DNA: TGTGCCAGCTGTCCCAATAGCGGAATTTACAATGAGCAGTTCTTC; CDR3: CASCPNSGIYNEQFF
D: .; J: TRBJ2-7; size: few; V: TRBV11-1; length: 15; DNA: TGTGCCAGCAGCTTAGGGCGGGACCATTCCTACGAGCAGTACTTC; CDR3: CASSLGRDHSYEQYF
D: .; J: TRBJ1-2; size: .; V: TRBV7-9; length: 14; DNA: TGTGCCAGCAGCTTAGCCCCAAGAGGACATGGCTACACCTTC; CDR3: CASSLAPRGHGYTF
D: .; J: TRBJ1-4; size: many; V: TRBV6-1; length: 15; DNA: TGTGCCAGCAGTGGCTACAGGGCAACTAATGAAAAACTGTTTTTT; CDR3: CASSGYRATNEKLFF
D: .; J: TRBJ1-3; size: few; V: TRBV28; length: 14; DNA: TGTGCCAGCAGTTTTCTCTTGGGGAGTAACACCATATATTTT; CDR3: CASSFLLGSNTIYF
D: .; J: TRBJ1-1; size: many; V: TRBV28; length: 13; DNA: TGTGCCAGCAGTTTATTGATAGGAGACGAAGCTTTCTTT; CDR3: CASSLLIGDEAFF
D: TRBD2; J: TRBJ2-7; size: many; V: TRBV29-1; length: 16; DNA: TGCAGCGTTGCCACACTAGCGGGAGCCTCCTCGGGCGAGCAGTACTTC; CDR3: CSVATLAGASSGEQYF
D: .; J: TRBJ1-5; size: .; V: TRBV10-3; length: 15; DNA: TGTGCCATCAGTGCCGGGGCAGCGTCCAATCAGCGCCAGCATTTT; CDR3: CAISAGAASNQRQHF
D: .; J: TRBJ2-2; size: .; V: TRBV7-2; length: 14; DNA: TGTGCCAGCACCAGGGCCTTCAACACCGGGGAGCTGTTTTTT; CDR3: CASTRAFNTGELFF
D: .; J: TRBJ1-5; size: .; V: TRBV6-1; length: 13; DNA: TGTGCCAGCAGTCGAGACGGTGCAGGGCCCCAGCATTTT; CDR3: CASSRDGAGPQHF
D: .; J: TRBJ2-2; size: many; V: TRBV7-2; length: 14; DNA: TGTGCCAGCAGCTTTCGGGGTGGTTCCGGGGAGCTGTTTTTT; CDR3: CASSFRGGSGELFF
D: TRBD1; J: TRBJ1-2; size: many; V: TRBV28; length: 14; DNA: TGTGCCAGCAGTTCGACAGGGGGGTTCTATGGCTACACCTTC; CDR3: CASSSTGGFYGYTF
D: TRBD2; J: TRBJ2-3; size: few; V: TRBV4-2; length: 16; DNA: TGTGCCAGCAGCCAAGATTGGCTAGCGGGAGCAGATACGCAGTATTTT; CDR3: CASSQDWLAGADTQYF
D: .; J: TRBJ2-5; size: many; V: TRBV12-3/TRBV12-4; length: 14; DNA: TGTGCCAGCAGTACAGGACGGAGCCAAGAGACCCAGTACTTC; CDR3: CASSTGRSQETQYF
D: TRBD1; J: TRBJ1-5; size: many; V: TRBV6-1; length: 18; DNA: TGTGCCAGCAGTGAGCCGGGACAGCACACCCATAGCAATCAGCCCCAGCATTTT; CDR3: CASSEPGQHTHSNQPQHF
D: TRBD1; J: TRBJ1-1; size: many; V: TRBV29-1; length: 15; DNA: TGCAGCGCAACTACTGGGACAGGGGTGCCCCTGAGTGCTTTCTTT; CDR3: CSATTGTGVPLSAFF
D: .; J: TRBJ2-7; size: .; V: TRBV6-1; length: 14; DNA: TGTGCCAGCAGTGGTGATTGGGGTGGGTACGAGCAGTACTTC; CDR3: CASSGDWGGYEQYF
D: TRBD1; J: TRBJ2-1; size: few; V: TRBV4-1; length: 16; DNA: TGCGCCAGCAGACTCACCGGGACAGGGAACTTCGGTGAGCAGTTCTTC; CDR3: CASRLTGTGNFGEQFF
D: .; J: TRBJ1-2; size: many; V: TRBV30; length: 13; DNA: TGTGCCTGGAGTGTAACGGGGAACTATGGCTACACCTTC; CDR3: CAWSVTGNYGYTF
D: .; J: TRBJ2-7; size: many; V: TRBV6-1; length: 15; DNA: TGTGCCAGCACCAAGCAGGTCTCTCTTTACGGCGAGCAGTACTTC; CDR3: CASTKQVSLYGEQYF
D: TRBD1; J: TRBJ1-5; size: many; V: TRBV27; length: 15; DNA: TGTGCCAGCAGTCGCTCAGGGGGTTCGGATCAGCCCCAGCATTTT; CDR3: CASSRSGGSDQPQHF
D: TRBD1; J: TRBJ1-4; size: .; V: TRBV29-1; length: 13; DNA: TGCAGCACCCGGACAGGTGGCAATGAAAAACTGTTTTTT; CDR3: CSTRTGGNEKLFF
D: TRBD2; J: TRBJ2-1; size: .; V: TRBV3-1; length: 20; DNA: TGTGCCAGCAGCCGTAATCCCGGGACTAGCGGGGCAGGATCCTACAATGAGCAGTCCTTC; CDR3: CASSRNPGTSGAGSYNEQSF
D: .; J: TRBJ2-3; size: many; V: TRBV3-1; length: 15; DNA: TGTGCCAGCAGCCAAGACCGGGTGAGCACAGATACGCAGTATTTT; CDR3: CASSQDRVSTDTQYF
D: TRBD2; J: TRBJ2-1; size: .; V: TRBV18; length: 17; DNA: TGTGCCAGCTCACCACCGGGCCCTCGCGGGGCGGGGGTTGAGCAGTTCTTC; CDR3: CASSPPGPRGAGVEQFF
D: .; J: TRBJ1-3; size: .; V: TRBV7-9; length: 13; DNA: TGTGCCAGCAGCTTTTACGGTGGAAACACCATATATTTT; CDR3: CASSFYGGNTIYF
D: TRBD2; J: TRBJ2-5; size: many; V: TRBV19; length: 13; DNA: TGTGCCAGCCAGCTAGCGGGAGGCGAGACCCAGTACTTC; CDR3: CASQLAGGETQYF
D: TRBD2; J: TRBJ2-1; size: few; V: TRBV24-1; length: 17; DNA: TGTGCCACCAGTGATAAGACCGGGACTAGCGGAGGTAATGAGCAGTTCTTC; CDR3: CATSDKTGTSGGNEQFF
D: TRBD1; J: TRBJ1-4; size: many; V: TRBV12-3/TRBV12-4; length: 15; DNA: TGTGCCAGCAGTTCCACAGGGGCTTCTAATGAAAAACTGTTTTTT; CDR3: CASSSTGASNEKLFF
D: .; J: TRBJ2-3; size: many; V: TRBV5-1; length: 13; DNA: TGCGCCAGCACCATCTTCGCGGGGAATACGCAGTATTTT; CDR3: CASTIFAGNTQYF